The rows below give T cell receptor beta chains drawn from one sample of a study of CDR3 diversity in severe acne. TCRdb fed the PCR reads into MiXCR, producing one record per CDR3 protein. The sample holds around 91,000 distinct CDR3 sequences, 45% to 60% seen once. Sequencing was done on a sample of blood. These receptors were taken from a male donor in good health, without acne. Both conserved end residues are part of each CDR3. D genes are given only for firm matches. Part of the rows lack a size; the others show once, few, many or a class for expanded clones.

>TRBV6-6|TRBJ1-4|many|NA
TGTGCCAGCGTTGACGGACCAAATGAAAAACTGTTTTTT
CASVDGPNEKLFF
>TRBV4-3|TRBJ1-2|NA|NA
TGCGCCAGCAGCCAAGTAGGGGACCGGGGGGGCTACACCTTC
CASSQVGDRGGYTF
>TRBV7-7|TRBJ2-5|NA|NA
TGTGCTAGCAGCCGTGACCAAGAGACCCAGTACTTC
CASSRDQETQYF
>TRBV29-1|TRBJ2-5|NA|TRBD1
TGCAGCGCCGGTCCCGGGACAGATCAAGAGACCCAGTACTTC
CSAGPGTDQETQYF
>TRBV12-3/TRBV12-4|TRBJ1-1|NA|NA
TGTGCCAGCAGTTTAGGTCTAGTCACTGAAGCTTTCTTT
CASSLGLVTEAFF
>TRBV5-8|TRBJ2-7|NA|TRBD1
TGTGCGACAGGGGGGGGATCCTACGAGCAGTACTTC
CATGGGSYEQYF
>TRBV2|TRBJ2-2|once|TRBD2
TGTGCCAGCACCCCTCTTAGCGGGAGAGCGAACACCGGGGAGCTGTTTTTT
CASTPLSGRANTGELFF
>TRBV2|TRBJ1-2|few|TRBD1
TGTGCCAGCAGCCCGGACAGGGAGGGCTATGGCTACACCTTC
CASSPDREGYGYTF
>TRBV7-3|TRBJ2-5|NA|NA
TGTGCCAGCGGCTCGATAGCGGTCCAACGGGAGACCCAGTACTTC
CASGSIAVQRETQYF
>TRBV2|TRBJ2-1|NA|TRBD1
TGTGCCAGCAGTGGGACAGGCGGTGGGGCGGGTGAGCAGTTCTTC
CASSGTGGGAGEQFF
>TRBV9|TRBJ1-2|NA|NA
TGTGCCAGCAGCGTAGAAAAGGGCCACTATGGCTACACCTTC
CASSVEKGHYGYTF
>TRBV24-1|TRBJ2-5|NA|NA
TGTGCCACCAGTGATACCGGGGACCGCGGTGGAGAGACCCAGTACTTC
CATSDTGDRGGETQYF
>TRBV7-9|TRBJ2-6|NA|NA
TGTGCCAGCAGCTTCGACAGGCTAAACGCCTCTGGGGCCAACGTCCTGACTTTC
CASSFDRLNASGANVLTF
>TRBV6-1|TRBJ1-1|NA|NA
TGTGCCAGCAGTGAAGACGGGACAACGGCATCATTTATCATGAACACTGAAGCTTTCTTT
CASSEDGTTASFIMNTEAFF
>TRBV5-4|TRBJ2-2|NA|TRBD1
TGTGCCAGCAGCTGGGACAGGGTACGTACCGGGGAGCTGTTTTTT
CASSWDRVRTGELFF
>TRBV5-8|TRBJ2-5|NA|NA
TGTGCCAGCAGCTTGGGAGATTTTGAGGAGCCCCAGTACTTC
CASSLGDFEEPQYF
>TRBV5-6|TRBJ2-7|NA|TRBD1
TGTGCCAGCACCAAGGGACAGCCCTTTGAGGAGCAGTACTTC
CASTKGQPFEEQYF
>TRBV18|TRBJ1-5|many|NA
TGTGCCAGCTCCTATCAGACGGGCTTGGAGCCCCAGCATTTT
CASSYQTGLEPQHF
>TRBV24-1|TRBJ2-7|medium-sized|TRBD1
TGTGCCACAGCAAGACAGGGGACCAACGAGCAGTACTTC
CATARQGTNEQYF
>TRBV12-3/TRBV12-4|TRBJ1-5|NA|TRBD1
TGTGCCAGCAGTCCCTACGACAGGGGGTACCAGCCCCAGCATTTT
CASSPYDRGYQPQHF
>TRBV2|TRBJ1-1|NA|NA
TGTGCCAGCAGTCTATGGGGGGTTAGGGAAGCTTTCTTT
CASSLWGVREAFF
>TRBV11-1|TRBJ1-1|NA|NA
TGTGCCAGCAGCCGGGACCAGAGCGTACGGGCTGAAACTTTCTTT
CASSRDQSVRAETFF
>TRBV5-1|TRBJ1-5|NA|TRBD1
TGCGCCAGCAGCGAACCGACAGGGTACAATCAGCCCCAGCATTTT
CASSEPTGYNQPQHF
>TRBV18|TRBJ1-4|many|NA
TGTGCCAGCTCGCGGACAGTAACGAATGAAAAACTGTTTTTT
CASSRTVTNEKLFF
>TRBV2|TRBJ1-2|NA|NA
TGTGCCAGCGCAGGGCTTGTCCTCAGTAGCACCTTC
CASAGLVLSSTF
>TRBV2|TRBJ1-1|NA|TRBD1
TGTGCCAGCAGAAGGGGGCACACTGAAGCTTTCTTT
CASRRGHTEAFF
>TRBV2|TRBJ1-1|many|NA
TGTGCCAGCTTAGCGGTTTTGAGGGTCACTGAAGCTTTCTTT
CASLAVLRVTEAFF
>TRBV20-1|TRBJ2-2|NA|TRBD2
TGCAGTGCTGGACTAGCGGGAGACACCGGGGAGCTGTTTTTT
CSAGLAGDTGELFF
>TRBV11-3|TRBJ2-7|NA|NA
TGTGCCAGCAGCTCCAGGGTTGGGTATGAGCAGTACTTC
CASSSRVGYEQYF
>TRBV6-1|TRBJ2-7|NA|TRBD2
TGTGCCAGCAAGGGACTAGCGGGAGGGCCGGGGGAGCAGTACTTC
CASKGLAGGPGEQYF
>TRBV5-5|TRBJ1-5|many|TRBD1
TGTGCCAGCAGCTATGGACAGGGGGCATCGGGGCAGCCCCAGCATTTT
CASSYGQGASGQPQHF
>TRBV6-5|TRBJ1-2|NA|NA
TGTGCCAGCAGTCCCCTAGGGAACGATGGCTACACCTTC
CASSPLGNDGYTF
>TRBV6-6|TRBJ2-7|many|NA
TGTGCCAGCAGTCTACAGGTTTCCTACGAGCAGTACTTC
CASSLQVSYEQYF
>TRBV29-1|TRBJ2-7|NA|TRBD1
TGCAGCGCACAACCGGGACAGGGGATCTACGAGCAGTACTTC
CSAQPGQGIYEQYF
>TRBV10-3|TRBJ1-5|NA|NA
TGTGCCATCAGTGATTCCCTGGGCTTGGGTCAGCCCCAGCATTTT
CAISDSLGLGQPQHF
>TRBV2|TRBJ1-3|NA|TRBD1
TGTGCCAGCAGTGAATCGGGACAGGGTAGAAACACCATATATTTT
CASSESGQGRNTIYF
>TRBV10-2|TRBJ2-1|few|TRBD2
TGCGCCAGCAGTGAACTAGCGGGGGGGAACTCCTACAATGAGCAGTTGTTC
CASSELAGGNSYNEQLF
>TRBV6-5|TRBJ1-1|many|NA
TGTGCCAGCAGTACCCGGGACCGACTAGGGGCTGAAGCTTTCTTT
CASSTRDRLGAEAFF